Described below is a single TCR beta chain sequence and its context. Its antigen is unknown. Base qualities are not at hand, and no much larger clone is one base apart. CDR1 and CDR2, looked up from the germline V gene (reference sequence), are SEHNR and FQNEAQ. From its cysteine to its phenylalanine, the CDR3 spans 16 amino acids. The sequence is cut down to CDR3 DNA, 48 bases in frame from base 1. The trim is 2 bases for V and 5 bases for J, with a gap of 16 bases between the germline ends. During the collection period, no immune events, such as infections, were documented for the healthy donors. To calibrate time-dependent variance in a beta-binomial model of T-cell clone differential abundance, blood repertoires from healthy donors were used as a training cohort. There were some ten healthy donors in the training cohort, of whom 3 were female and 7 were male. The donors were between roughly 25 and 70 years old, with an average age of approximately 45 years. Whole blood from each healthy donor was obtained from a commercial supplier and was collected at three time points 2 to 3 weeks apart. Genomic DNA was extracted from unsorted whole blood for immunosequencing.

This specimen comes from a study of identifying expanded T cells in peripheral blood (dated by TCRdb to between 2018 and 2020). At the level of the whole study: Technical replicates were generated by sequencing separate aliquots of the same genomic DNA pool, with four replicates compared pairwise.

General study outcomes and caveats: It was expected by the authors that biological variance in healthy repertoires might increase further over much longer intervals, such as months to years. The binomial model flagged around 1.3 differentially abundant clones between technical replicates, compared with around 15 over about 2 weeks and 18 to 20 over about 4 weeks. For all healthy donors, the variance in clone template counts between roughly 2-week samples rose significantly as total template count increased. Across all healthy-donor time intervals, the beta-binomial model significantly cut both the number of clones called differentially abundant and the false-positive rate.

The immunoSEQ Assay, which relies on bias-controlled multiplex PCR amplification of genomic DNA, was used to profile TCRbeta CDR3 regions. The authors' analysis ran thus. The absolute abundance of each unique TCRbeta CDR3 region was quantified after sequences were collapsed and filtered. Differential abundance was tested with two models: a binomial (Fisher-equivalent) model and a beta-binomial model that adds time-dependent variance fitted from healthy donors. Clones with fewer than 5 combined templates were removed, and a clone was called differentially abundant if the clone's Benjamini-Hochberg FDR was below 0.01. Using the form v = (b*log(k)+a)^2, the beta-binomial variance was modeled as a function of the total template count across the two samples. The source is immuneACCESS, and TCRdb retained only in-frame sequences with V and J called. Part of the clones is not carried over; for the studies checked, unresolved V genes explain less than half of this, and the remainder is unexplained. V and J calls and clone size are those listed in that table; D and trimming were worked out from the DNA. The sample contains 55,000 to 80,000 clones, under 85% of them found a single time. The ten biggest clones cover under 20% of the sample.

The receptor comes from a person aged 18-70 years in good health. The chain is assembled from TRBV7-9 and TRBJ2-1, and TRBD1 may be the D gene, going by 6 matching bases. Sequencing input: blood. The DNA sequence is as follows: TGTGCCAGCAGCTTATACACCGGGACAAGGAACAATGAGCAGTTCTTC. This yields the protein CASSLYTGTRNNEQFF.